This note documents a single TCR beta chain sequence. The junction had 12 bases not matched to a gene; V was cut back by 7 bases and J by 7 bases. The CDR3 runs 14 residues. CDR1 and CDR2 from the germline V gene are LNHDA and SQIVND (reference sequence). Produced via immunoSEQ multiplex PCR; TCRdb's table is partial and in-frame only. Of approximately 190,000 clones in the sample, around 84% are singletons; the top ten hold approximately 14%. This specimen comes from a study of blood T cell repertoires in COVID-19. As for the study in general: Specimens from acute and convalescent COVID-19 originated in the United States, Italy and Spain.

The specimen was peripheral blood. This rearrangement joins TRBV19 to TRBJ1-1; 7 bases match TRBD1. The sequence derives from a man between 25 and 39 years old with active or convalescent COVID-19. Written as DNA, the CDR3 is TGTGCCAGTAACCCCCTACAGGGGACGAGTGAAGCTTTCTTT. Protein sequence: CASNPLQGTSEAFF.